What follows is one TCR beta chain and its context. The sample comes from a study of blood T cell repertoires in COVID-19. For the study at large: The study drew acute and convalescent COVID-19 samples from the United States, Italy and Spain. The analysed material was cDNA or gDNA that came from T cells, B-cell-depleted T cells, or PBMCs.

Original analysis: Amplified reference gene primers provided the basis for estimating nucleated cell counts. Profiled with immunoSEQ multiplex PCR; TCRdb holds only in-frame clones, not every one. V, J and clone size derive from that table, while D and trimming were established from the DNA sequence. The repertoire consists of 190,000 or so clones, with more than 85% occurring once and the leading ten covering less than 3%. This receptor was obtained from a man aged 40-50 years with active or convalescent COVID-19. The specimen sequenced was peripheral blood.

The CDR3 bases are TGTGCCAGCAGCTACAACAGGGGGGGAGGAACTGAAGCTTTCTTT. Its translation: CASSYNRGGGTEAFF. V gene TRBV7-8 combines with J gene TRBJ1-1; 8 nucleotides align to TRBD1. The J segment lost 5 bases and the V segment lost 4 bases, leaving 9 bases of the junction unmatched. CDR1 SGHVS and CDR2 FQNEAQ come from the germline V gene. There are 15 residues in the CDR3.